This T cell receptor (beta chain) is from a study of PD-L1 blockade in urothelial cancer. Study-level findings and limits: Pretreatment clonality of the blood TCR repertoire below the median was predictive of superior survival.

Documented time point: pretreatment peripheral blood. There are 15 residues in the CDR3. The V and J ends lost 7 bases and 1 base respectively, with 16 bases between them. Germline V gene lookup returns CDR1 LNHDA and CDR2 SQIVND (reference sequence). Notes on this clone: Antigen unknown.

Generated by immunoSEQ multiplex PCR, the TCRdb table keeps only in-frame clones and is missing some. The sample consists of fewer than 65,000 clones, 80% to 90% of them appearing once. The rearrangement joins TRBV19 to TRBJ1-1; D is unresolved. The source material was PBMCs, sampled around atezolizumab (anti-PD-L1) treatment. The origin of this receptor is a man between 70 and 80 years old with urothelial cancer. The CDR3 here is CASTLGADGNTEAFF. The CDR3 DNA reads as TGTGCCAGTACTCTGGGAGCGGATGGGAACACTGAAGCTTTCTTT.